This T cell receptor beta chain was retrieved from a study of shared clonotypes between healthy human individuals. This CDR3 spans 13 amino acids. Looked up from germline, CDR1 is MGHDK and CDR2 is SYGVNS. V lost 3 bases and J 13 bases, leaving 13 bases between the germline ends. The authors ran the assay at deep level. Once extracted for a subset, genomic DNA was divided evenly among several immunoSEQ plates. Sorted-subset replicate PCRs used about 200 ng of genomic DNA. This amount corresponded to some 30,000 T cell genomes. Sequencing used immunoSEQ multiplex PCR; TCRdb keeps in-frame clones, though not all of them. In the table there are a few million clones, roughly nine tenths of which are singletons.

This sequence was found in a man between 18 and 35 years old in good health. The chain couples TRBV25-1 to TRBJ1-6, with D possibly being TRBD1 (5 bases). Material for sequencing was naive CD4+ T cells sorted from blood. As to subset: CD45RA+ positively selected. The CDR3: CASSDLTATPLHF. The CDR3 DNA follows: TGTGCCAGCAGTGATTTGACAGCTACGCCCCTCCACTTT.